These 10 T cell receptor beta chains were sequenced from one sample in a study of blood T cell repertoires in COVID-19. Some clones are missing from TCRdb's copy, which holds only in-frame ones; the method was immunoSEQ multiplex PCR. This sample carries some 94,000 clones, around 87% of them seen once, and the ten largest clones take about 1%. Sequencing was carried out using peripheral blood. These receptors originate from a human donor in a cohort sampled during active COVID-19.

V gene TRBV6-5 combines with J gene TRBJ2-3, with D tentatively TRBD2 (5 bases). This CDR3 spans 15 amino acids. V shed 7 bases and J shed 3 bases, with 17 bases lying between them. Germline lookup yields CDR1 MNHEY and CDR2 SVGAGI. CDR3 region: CASKEGWGFTDTQYF. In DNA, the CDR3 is TGTGCCAGCAAAGAGGGCTGGGGATTTACAGATACGCAGTATTTT.

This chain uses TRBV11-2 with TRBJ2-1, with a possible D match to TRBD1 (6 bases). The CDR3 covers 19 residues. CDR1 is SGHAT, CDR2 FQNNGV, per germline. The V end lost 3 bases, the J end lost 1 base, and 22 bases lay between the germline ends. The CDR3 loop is CASSLRTASLRFSYNEQFF. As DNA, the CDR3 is TGTGCCAGCAGCTTGCGGACAGCTTCACTTAGATTTTCCTACAATGAGCAGTTCTTC.

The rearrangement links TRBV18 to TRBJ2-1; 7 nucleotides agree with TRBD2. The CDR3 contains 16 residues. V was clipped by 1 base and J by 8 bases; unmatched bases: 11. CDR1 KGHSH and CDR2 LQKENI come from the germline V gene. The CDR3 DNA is TGTGCCAGCTCACCACGTGCTAGCGGCGCTGGACATGAGCAGTTCTTC. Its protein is CASSPRASGAGHEQFF.

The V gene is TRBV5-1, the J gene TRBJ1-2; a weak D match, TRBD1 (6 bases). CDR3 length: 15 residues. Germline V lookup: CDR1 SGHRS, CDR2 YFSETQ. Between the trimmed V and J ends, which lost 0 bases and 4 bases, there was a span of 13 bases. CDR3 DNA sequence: TGCGCCAGCAGCTTGGGGGACACGGCCTCCTATGGCTACACCTTC. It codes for CASSLGDTASYGYTF.

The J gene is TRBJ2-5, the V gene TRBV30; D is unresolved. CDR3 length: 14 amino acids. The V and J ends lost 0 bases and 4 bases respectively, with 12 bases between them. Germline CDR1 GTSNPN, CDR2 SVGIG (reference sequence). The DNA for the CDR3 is TGTGCCTGGAGTGTCTTTTCTCCGGGAGAGACCCAGTACTTC. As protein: CAWSVFSPGETQYF.

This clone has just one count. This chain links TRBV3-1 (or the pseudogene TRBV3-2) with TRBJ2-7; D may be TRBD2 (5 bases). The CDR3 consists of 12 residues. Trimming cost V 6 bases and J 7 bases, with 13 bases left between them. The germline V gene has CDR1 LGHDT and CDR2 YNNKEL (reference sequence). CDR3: CASRAGPGEQYF. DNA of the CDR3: TGTGCCAGCAGGGCGGGCCCGGGAGAGCAGTACTTC.

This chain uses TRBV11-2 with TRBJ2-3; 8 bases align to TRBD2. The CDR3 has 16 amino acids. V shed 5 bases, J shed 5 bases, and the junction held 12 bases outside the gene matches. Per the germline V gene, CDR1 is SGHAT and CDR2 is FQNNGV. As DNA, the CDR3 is TGTGCCAGCAGCCCCCGGAATAGCGGGACGGTAGATACGCAGTATTTT. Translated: CASSPRNSGTVDTQYF. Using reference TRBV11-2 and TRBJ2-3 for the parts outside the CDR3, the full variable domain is EAGVAQSPRYKIIEKRQSVAFWCNPISGHATLYWYQQILGQGPKLLIQFQNNGVVDDSQLPKDRFSAERLKGVDSTLKIQPAKLEDSAVYLCASSPRNSGTVDTQYFGPGTRLTVL.

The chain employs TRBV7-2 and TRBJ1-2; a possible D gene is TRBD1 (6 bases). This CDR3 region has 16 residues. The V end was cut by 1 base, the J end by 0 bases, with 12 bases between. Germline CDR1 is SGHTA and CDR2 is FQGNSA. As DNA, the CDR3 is TGTGCCAGCAGCTTAGGTCCGGGGGGCGCTAACTATGGCTACACCTTC. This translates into CASSLGPGGANYGYTF.

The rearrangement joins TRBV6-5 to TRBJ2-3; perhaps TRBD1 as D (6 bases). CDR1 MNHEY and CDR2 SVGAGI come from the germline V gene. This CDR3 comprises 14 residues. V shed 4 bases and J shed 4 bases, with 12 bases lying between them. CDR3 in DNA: TGTGCCAGCAGTTCCTCCGGGACACCAGATACGCAGTATTTT. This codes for CASSSSGTPDTQYF.

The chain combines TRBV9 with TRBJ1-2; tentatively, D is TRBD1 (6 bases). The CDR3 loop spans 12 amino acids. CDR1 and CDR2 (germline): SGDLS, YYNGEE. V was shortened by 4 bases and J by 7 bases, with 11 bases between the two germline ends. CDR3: CASSPLGGGYTF. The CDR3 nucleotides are TGTGCCAGCAGCCCCCTAGGGGGTGGCTACACCTTC.